This TCR beta chain was sequenced during a study of identical twins. V lost 0 bases, J lost 0 bases, and 10 bases lay in between. Germline lookup yields CDR1 SGDLS and CDR2 YYNGEE. The CDR3 contains 15 residues. The study's findings and limits: Among beta out-of-frame sequences, excess sharing between twins appeared weaker. The authors noted that invariant MAIT and iNKT cells could partly confound zero-insertion analyses.

To note about this clonotype: Its antigen remains unidentified.

It was template switching that added a universal primer site, and there were unique molecular identifiers on the cDNA. TCRdb used MiXCR to reprocess the 5' RACE reads, holding one entry per CDR3 protein. The repertoire consists of 1,800,000 or so distinct CDR3 sequences, with 25% to 35% occurring once and the leading ten covering under 0.35%. The V call is TRBV9, the J call TRBJ2-7; D ambiguous. Sequencing was carried out using cord blood. This clonotype was sampled from a newborn girl in good health. CDR3 sequence reads: CASSVGPLNSYEQYF. The CDR3 coding sequence is TGTGCCAGCAGCGTAGGACCCCTTAACTCCTACGAGCAGTACTTC. Full variable domain (rest looked up from reference TRBV9 and TRBJ2-7): DSGVTQTPKHLITATGQRVTLRCSPRSGDLSVYWYQQSLDQGLQFLIQYYNGEERAKGNILERFSAQQFPDLHSELNLSSLELGDSALYFCASSVGPLNSYEQYFGPGTRLTVT.